Listed below are T cell receptor beta chains from one sample, sequenced in a study of CD8+ T cells in alopecia areata. TCRdb's copy holds only in-frame clones and misses some; the assay was immunoSEQ multiplex PCR. Of 130,000 to 150,000 clones listed, roughly half are singletons. Sequenced here: CD4+ T cells sorted from blood, sampled at week 0. Source of these receptors: a human donor with alopecia areata. Each CDR3 is given with its conserved first and last residue. A D gene is named only where the DNA matches it firmly. Size is omitted from some rows. Given values are once, few, many or a class for expanded clones.

few	TRBV7-6	TRBJ2-3	.	CASSLAIGGDTQYF	TGTGCCAGCAGCTTAGCGATCGGCGGGGATACGCAGTATTTT
.	TRBV7-3	TRBJ2-6	TRBD1	CASSTGQGAGANVLTF	TGTGCCAGCAGCACAGGACAGGGGGCTGGGGCCAACGTCCTGACTTTC
.	TRBV28	TRBJ1-2	.	CASRLDTGGGYTF	TGTGCCAGCAGACTGGACACGGGGGGAGGCTACACCTTC
.	TRBV2	TRBJ1-2	TRBD1	CASRREGQGAFGYTF	TGTGCCAGCAGGAGGGAGGGACAGGGGGCGTTTGGCTACACCTTC
medium-sized	TRBV28	TRBJ2-1	.	CASWQSSYNEQFF	TGTGCCAGCTGGCAAAGCTCCTACAATGAGCAGTTCTTC
.	TRBV29-1	TRBJ2-5	.	CSVDEETQYF	TGCAGCGTTGACGAGGAGACCCAGTACTTC
few	TRBV30	TRBJ2-1	.	CAWRGTSSYNEQFF	TGTGCCTGGAGGGGAACGAGCTCCTACAATGAGCAGTTCTTC
.	TRBV30	TRBJ2-3	.	CAWSAASVVTDTQYF	TGTGCCTGGAGTGCTGCCTCGGTTGTCACAGATACGCAGTATTTT
.	TRBV20-1	TRBJ2-5	.	CSATHQETQYF	TGCAGTGCCACTCACCAAGAGACCCAGTACTTC
few	TRBV6-6	TRBJ2-5	TRBD2	CASTLAGAGGETQYF	TGTGCCAGCACCCTGGCCGGGGCCGGGGGGGAGACCCAGTACTTC
.	TRBV6-5	TRBJ2-4	.	CASSYSGNKNIQYF	TGTGCCAGCAGTTACAGCGGAAACAAAAACATTCAGTACTTC
.	TRBV30	TRBJ1-1	.	CAWSTGGPGRAFF	TGTGCCTGGAGTACCGGGGGCCCTGGTCGAGCTTTCTTT
.	TRBV7-2	TRBJ2-5	.	CASSLKTQYF	TGTGCCAGCAGCTTAAAGACCCAGTACTTC
.	TRBV2	TRBJ2-5	.	CASSVQGTSAETQYF	TGTGCCAGCAGTGTGCAGGGGACCTCCGCGGAGACCCAGTACTTC
.	TRBV28	TRBJ2-6	.	CASSLAGAGANVLTF	TGTGCCAGCAGTTTAGCCGGGGCTGGGGCCAACGTCCTGACTTTC
.	TRBV20-1	TRBJ2-3	.	CSAQRPDTQYF	TGCAGTGCTCAGAGGCCAGATACGCAGTATTTT
.	TRBV28	TRBJ1-5	.	CASSLFRAGQPQHF	TGTGCCAGCAGTTTATTCAGGGCTGGGCAGCCCCAGCATTTT